The 3 T cell receptor beta chains reported below all come from one sample, sequenced in a study of T cell responses to AZD1222 COVID-19 vaccine. Sequencing used immunoSEQ multiplex PCR; TCRdb keeps in-frame clones, though not all of them. The table has some 90,000 clones, around 85% seen once. Specimen: peripheral blood, collected on day 0 of AZD1222 vaccination. The source of these receptors is an adult in good health.

This chain links TRBV7-3 with TRBJ1-5, with D uncertain. With 3 bases removed from V and 0 bases from J, the gap between germline ends came to 12 bases. The CDR3 contains 16 residues. In germline, CDR1 is SGHTA, CDR2 FQGTGA. The CDR3 DNA reads TGTGCCAGCAGCTTTGATGTTTTGTATAGCAATCAGCCCCAGCATTTT. This gives the protein CASSFDVLYSNQPQHF.

This chain uses TRBV6-2 or TRBV6-3 with TRBJ2-1; 7 bases align to TRBD2. The germline gives CDR1 MNHEY, CDR2 SVGEGT. This CDR3 has 15 residues. V was pared by 3 bases and J by 9 bases, with 11 bases of the junction left unmatched. The CDR3 region is CASSYGSGLYPEQFF. The CDR3 DNA follows: TGTGCCAGCAGTTATGGTAGCGGGCTCTATCCTGAGCAGTTCTTC.

This rearrangement joins TRBV28 to TRBJ1-1, with D maybe TRBD1 (5 bases). The V gene's germline CDR1 is MDHEN and CDR2 SYDVKM. The CDR3 loop spans 13 amino acids. Deletions cut 3 bases from V and 4 bases from J, with 9 bases between. For the CDR3, the DNA is TGTGCCAGCAGTTTCGGGGGGGGCACTGAAGCTTTCTTT. It specifies CASSFGGGTEAFF.